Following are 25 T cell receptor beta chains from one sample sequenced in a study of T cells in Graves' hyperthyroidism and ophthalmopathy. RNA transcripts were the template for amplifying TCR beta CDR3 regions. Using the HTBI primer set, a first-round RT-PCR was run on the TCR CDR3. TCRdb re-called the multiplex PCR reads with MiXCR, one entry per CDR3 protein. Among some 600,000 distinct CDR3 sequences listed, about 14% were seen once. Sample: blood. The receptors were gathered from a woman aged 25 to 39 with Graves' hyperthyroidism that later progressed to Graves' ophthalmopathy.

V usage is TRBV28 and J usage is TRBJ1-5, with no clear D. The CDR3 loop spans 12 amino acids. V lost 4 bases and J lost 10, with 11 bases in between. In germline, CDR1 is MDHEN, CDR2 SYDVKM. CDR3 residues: CASSSLFQPQHF. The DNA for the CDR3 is TGTGCCAGCAGTTCACTTTTCCAACCCCAGCATTTT. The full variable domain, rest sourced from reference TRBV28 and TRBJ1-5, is DVKVTQSSRYLVKRTGEKVFLECVQDMDHENMFWYRQDPGLGLRLIYFSYDVKMKEKGDIPEGYSVSREKKERFSLILESASTNQTSMYLCASSSLFQPQHFGDGTRLSIL.

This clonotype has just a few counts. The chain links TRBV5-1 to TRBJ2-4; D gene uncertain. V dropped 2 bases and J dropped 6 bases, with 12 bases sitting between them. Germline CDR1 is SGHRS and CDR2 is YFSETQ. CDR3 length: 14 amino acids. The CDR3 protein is CASSFSTPSNIQYF. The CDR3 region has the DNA TGCGCCAGCAGCTTCTCGACACCGTCAAACATTCAGTACTTC. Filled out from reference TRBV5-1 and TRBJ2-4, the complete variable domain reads KAGVTQTPRYLIKTRGQQVTLSCSPISGHRSVSWYQQTPGQGLQFLFEYFSETQRNKGNFPGRFSGRQFSNSRSEMNVSTLELGDSALYLCASSFSTPSNIQYFGAGTRLSVL.

The CDR3 bases are TGTGCCATCAGGACTAGCGGGAGTCGAGAGACCCAGTACTTC. Amino acids: CAIRTSGSRETQYF. The genes are TRBV5-4 and TRBJ2-5, with TRBD2 matching over 13 bases. The CDR3 consists of 14 residues. Germline V lookup: CDR1 SGHNT, CDR2 YYREEE (reference sequence). The V segment lost 9 bases and the J segment 4 bases; nucleotides outside the gene matches: 6.

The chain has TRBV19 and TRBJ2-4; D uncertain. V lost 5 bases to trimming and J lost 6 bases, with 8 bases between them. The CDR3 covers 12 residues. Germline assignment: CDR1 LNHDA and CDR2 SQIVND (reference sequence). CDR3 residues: CASSVRTNIQYF. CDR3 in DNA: TGTGCCAGTAGTGTAAGAACAAACATTCAGTACTTC.

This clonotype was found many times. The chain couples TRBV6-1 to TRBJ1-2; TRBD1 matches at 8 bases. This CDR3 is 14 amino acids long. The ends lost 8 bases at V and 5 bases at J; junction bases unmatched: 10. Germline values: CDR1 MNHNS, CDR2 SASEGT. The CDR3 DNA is TGTGCCAGCGTTGACAGGGGATGGGTATATGGCTACACCTTC. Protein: CASVDRGWVYGYTF.

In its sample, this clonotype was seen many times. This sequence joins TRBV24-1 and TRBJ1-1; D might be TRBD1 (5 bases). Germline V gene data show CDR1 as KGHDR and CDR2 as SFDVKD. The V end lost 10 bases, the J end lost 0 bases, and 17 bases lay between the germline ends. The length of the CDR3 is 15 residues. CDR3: CATRPNGAMNTEAFF. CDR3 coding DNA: TGTGCCACGAGACCCAACGGGGCCATGAACACTGAAGCTTTCTTT.

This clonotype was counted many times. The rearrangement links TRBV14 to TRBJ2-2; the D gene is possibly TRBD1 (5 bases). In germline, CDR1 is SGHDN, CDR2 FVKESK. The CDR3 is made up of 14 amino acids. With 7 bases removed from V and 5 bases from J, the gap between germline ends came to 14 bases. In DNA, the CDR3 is TGTGCCAGCACCAAAGCCAGGGCTACCGGGGAGCTGTTTTTT. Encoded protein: CASTKARATGELFF.

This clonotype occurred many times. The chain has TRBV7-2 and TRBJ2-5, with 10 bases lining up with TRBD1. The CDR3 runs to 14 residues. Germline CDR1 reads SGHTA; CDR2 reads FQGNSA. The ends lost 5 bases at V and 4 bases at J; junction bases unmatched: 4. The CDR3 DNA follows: TGTGCCAGCAGCCACGGACAGGGGGGAGAGACCCAGTACTTC. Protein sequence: CASSHGQGGETQYF.

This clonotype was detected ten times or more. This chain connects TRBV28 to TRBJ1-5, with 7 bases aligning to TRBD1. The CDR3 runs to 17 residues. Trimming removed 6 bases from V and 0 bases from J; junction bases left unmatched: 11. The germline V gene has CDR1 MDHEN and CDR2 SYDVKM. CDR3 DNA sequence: TGTGCCAGCAGCCCATCGACAGGGTTTGTTAGCAATCAGCCCCAGCATTTT. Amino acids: CASSPSTGFVSNQPQHF.

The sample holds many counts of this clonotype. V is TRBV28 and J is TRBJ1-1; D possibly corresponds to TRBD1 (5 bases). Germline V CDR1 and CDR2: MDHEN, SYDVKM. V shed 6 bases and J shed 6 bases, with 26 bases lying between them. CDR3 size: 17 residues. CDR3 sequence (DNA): TGTGCCAGCAGCAGGCCGCGGCTAGGGACCACTAGCGCTGAAGCTTTCTTT. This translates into CASSRPRLGTTSAEAFF.

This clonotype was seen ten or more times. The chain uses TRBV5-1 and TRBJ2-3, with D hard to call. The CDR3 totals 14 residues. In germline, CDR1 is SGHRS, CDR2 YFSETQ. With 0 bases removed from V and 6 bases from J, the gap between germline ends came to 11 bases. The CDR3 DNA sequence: TGCGCCAGCAGCTTGGGGCCGGCCCAGGATACGCAGTATTTT. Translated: CASSLGPAQDTQYF.

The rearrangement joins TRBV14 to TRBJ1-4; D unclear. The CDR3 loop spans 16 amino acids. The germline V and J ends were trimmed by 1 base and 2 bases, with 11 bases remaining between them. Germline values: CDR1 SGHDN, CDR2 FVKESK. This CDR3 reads CASSQARGPTNEKLFF. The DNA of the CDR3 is TGTGCCAGCAGCCAAGCCCGTGGACCTACTAATGAAAAACTGTTTTTT.

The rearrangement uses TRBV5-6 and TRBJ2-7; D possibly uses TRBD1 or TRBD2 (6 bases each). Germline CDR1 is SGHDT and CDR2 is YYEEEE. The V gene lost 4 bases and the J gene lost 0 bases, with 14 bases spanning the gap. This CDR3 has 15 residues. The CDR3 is CASSGWGAGSYEQYF. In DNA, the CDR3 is TGTGCCAGCAGCGGCTGGGGGGCTGGCTCCTACGAGCAGTACTTC.

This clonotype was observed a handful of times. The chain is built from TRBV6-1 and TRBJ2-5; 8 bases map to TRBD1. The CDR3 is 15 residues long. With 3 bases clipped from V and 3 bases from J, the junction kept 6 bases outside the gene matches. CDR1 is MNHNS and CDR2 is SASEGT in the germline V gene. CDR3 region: CASSERTGSEETQYF. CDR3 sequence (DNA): TGTGCCAGCAGTGAGCGGACAGGGTCGGAAGAGACCCAGTACTTC.

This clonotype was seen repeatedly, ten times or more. CDR3 loop: CASSLAGTGTEAFF. The CDR3 DNA reads TGCGCCAGCAGCTTAGCAGGGACCGGTACTGAAGCTTTCTTT. The chain combines TRBV5-1 with TRBJ1-1; weak D call: TRBD1 (5 bases). V gave up 2 bases and J gave up 5 bases, with 13 bases separating them. The CDR3 is made up of 14 amino acids. Germline V gene sequence: CDR1 SGHRS, CDR2 YFSETQ.

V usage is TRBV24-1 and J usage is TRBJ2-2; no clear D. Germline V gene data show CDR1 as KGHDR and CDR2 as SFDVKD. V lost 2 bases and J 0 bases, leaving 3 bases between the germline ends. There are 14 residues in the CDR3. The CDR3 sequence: CATSDWPNTGELFF. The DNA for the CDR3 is TGTGCCACCAGTGATTGGCCGAACACCGGGGAGCTGTTTTTT.

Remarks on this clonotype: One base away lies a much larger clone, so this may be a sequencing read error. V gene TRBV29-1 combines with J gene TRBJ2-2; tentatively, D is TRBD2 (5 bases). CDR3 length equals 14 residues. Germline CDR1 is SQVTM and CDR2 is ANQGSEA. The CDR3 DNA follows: TGCAGCGTTGAACGACGGTTGTCCACCGGGGAGCGGTTTTTT. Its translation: CSVERRLSTGERFF.

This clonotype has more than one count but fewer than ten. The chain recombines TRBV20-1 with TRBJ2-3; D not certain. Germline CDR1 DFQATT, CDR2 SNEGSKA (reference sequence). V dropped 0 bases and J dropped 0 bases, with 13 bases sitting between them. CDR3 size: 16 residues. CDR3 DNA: TGCAGTGCTAGAGATAGGGTGAGCGTGAGCACAGATACGCAGTATTTT. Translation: CSARDRVSVSTDTQYF.

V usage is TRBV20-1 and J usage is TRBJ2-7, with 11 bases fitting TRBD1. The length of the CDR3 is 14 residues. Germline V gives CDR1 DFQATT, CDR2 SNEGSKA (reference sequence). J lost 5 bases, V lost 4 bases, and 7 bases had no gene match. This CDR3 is CSAIRDRGSNEQYF. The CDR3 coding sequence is TGCAGTGCTATCCGGGACAGGGGGTCAAACGAGCAGTACTTC.

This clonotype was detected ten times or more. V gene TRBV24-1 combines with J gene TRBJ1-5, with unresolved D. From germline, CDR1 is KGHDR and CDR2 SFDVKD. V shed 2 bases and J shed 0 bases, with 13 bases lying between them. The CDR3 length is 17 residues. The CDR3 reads CATSDSPTVASNQPQHF. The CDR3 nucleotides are TGTGCCACCAGTGATTCCCCCACGGTGGCTAGCAATCAGCCCCAGCATTTT.

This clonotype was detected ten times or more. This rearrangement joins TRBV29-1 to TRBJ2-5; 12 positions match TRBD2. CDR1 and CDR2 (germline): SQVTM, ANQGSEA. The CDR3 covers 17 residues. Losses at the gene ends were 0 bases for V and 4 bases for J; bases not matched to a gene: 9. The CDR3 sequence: CSVEEGPSGRARETQYF. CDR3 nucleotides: TGCAGCGTTGAAGAAGGTCCTAGCGGGAGGGCCAGAGAGACCCAGTACTTC.

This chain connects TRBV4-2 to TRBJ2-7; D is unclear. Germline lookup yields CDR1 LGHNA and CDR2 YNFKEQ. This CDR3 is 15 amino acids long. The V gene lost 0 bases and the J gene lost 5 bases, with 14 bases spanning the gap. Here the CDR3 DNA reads TGTGCCAGCAGCCAAGATAGGGTCACTACCAACGAGCAGTACTTC. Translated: CASSQDRVTTNEQYF.

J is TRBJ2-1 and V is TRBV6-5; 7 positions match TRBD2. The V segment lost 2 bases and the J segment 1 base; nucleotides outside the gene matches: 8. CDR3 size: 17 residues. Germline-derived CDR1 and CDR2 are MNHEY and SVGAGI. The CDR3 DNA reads TGTGCCAGCAGTTACCCGGGAAGCGGGGAGTCCTACAATGAGCAGTTCTTC. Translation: CASSYPGSGESYNEQFF.

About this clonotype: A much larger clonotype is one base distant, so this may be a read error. The CDR3 sequence: CASGRKFPRVYNEQFF. As DNA, the CDR3 is TGTGCCAGCGGCAGAAAATTCCCCCGGGTGTACAATGAGCAGTTCTTC. The chain is built from TRBV28 and TRBJ2-1; no clear D gene. Trimming removed 8 bases from V and 4 bases from J, with 21 bases in between. Looked up from germline, CDR1 is MDHEN and CDR2 is SYDVKM. This CDR3 region has 16 residues.

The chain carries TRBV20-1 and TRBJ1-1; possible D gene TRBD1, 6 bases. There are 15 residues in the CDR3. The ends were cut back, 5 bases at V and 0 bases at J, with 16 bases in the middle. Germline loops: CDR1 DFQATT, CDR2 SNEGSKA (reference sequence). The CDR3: CSALPWAGVNTEAFF. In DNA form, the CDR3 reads TGCAGTGCTCTCCCATGGGCAGGGGTGAACACTGAAGCTTTCTTT.